The 30 T cell receptor beta chains listed next were all sequenced from one sample in a study of OX40 agonist ivuxolimab in advanced cancers. Using immunoSEQ multiplex PCR, the repertoire was profiled, and TCRdb retains in-frame clones only, with some absent. The repertoire includes fewer than 80,000 clones, 84% of them detected once, and about 9.4% sits in the top ten. The material sequenced was CD4+ or CD8+ T cells sorted from blood, taken in a trial of the OX40 agonist ivuxolimab. Source of these receptors: an adult with an advanced solid tumor such as melanoma, head and neck, liver or kidney cancer.

The V and J genes are TRBV6-6 and TRBJ1-5; D is unresolved. Germline CDR1 is MNHNY and CDR2 is SVGAGI (reference sequence). Trimming left V 8 bases short and J 1 base short, with 6 bases between. This CDR3 has 12 residues. CDR3 loop: CASRTSNQPQHF. The CDR3 DNA is TGTGCCAGCCGTACGAGCAATCAGCCCCAGCATTTT.

The V gene is TRBV5-6, the J gene TRBJ2-3; D gene unclear. Germline V gene sequence: CDR1 SGHDT, CDR2 YYEEEE. The V gene lost 1 base and the J gene lost 0 bases, with 12 bases spanning the gap. This CDR3 contains 16 residues. In DNA form, the CDR3 reads TGTGCCAGCAGCTTGTGGGCTTTGAGGAGCACAGATACGCAGTATTTT. Protein sequence: CASSLWALRSTDTQYF. Supplemented by reference TRBV5-6 and TRBJ2-3, the full variable domain reads DAGVTQSPTHLIKTRGQQVTLRCSPKSGHDTVSWYQQALGQGPQFIFQYYEEEERQRGNFPDRFSGHQFPNYSSELNVNALLLGDSALYLCASSLWALRSTDTQYFGPGTRLTVL.

The chain has TRBV6-4 and TRBJ1-1, with 12 nucleotides matching TRBD1. V lost 5 bases to trimming and J lost 7 bases; unmatched junction nucleotides: 8. Germline V gene lookup returns CDR1 MRHNA and CDR2 SNTAGT. The CDR3 sequence is 15 residues long. CDR3 coding DNA: TGTGCCAGCAGTCCGAAGGGACAGGGGGCCAATGAAGCTTTCTTT. Amino acid sequence: CASSPKGQGANEAFF.

The chain recombines TRBV5-1 with TRBJ1-4; 9 nucleotides agree with TRBD1. J gave up 5 bases and V 5 bases, and 7 bases lay outside the gene matches. The CDR3 extends over 15 amino acids. Germline assignment: CDR1 SGHRS and CDR2 YFSETQ. CDR3 region: CASRVLGQGNEKLFF. As DNA, the CDR3 is TGCGCCAGCAGGGTTCTCGGACAGGGGAATGAAAAACTGTTTTTT.

The chain has TRBV5-1 and TRBJ1-1; D might be TRBD1 (6 bases). CDR1 and CDR2 from the germline V gene are SGHRS and YFSETQ. Trimming removed 0 bases at V and 4 bases at J, with 16 bases between. This CDR3 is built from 16 residues. The CDR3 reads CASSLDSGGESTEAFF. The CDR3 coding sequence is TGCGCCAGCAGCTTGGATTCCGGGGGCGAATCCACTGAAGCTTTCTTT.

This chain connects TRBV7-3 to TRBJ1-1; no clear D gene. This CDR3 has 13 amino acids. Deletions cut 4 bases from V and 2 bases from J, with 8 bases between. The germline CDR1 and CDR2 sequences are SGHTA and FQGTGA. The CDR3 nucleotides are TGTGCCAGCAGCTCATCATATAACACTGAAGCTTTCTTT. It yields the protein CASSSSYNTEAFF. The full variable domain, its missing parts supplied by reference TRBV7-3 and TRBJ1-1, is GAGVSQTPSNKVTEKGKYVELRCDPISGHTALYWYRQSLGQGPEFLIYFQGTGAADDSGLPNDRFFAVRPEGSVSTLKIQRTERGDSAVYLCASSSSYNTEAFFGQGTRLTVV.

CDR3 amino acids: CASNTPRDGAGYGYTF. Written as DNA, the CDR3 is TGTGCCAGTAACACCCCGCGGGACGGGGCGGGCTATGGCTACACCTTC. J is TRBJ1-2 and V is TRBV19; D may be TRBD1 (5 bases). V shed 7 bases and J shed 4 bases, with 22 bases lying between them. The CDR3 length is 16 residues. Germline-derived CDR1 and CDR2 are LNHDA and SQIVND (reference sequence).

This clone was detected only once. The genes are TRBV27 and TRBJ1-5; 7 bases align to TRBD1. From germline, CDR1 is MNHEY and CDR2 SMNVEV (reference sequence). CDR3 length: 14 amino acids. V was clipped by 3 bases and J by 4 bases; unmatched bases: 3. The DNA for the CDR3 is TGTGCCAGCAGTTTCAGGGACAGTAATCAGCCCCAGCATTTT. Encoded protein: CASSFRDSNQPQHF.

The rearrangement uses TRBV10-3 and TRBJ2-7; tentatively, D is TRBD2 (6 bases). This CDR3 has 14 residues. Trimming stripped 6 bases from V and 2 bases from J, with 14 bases between. Germline CDR1 reads ENHRY; CDR2 reads SYGVKD. DNA of the CDR3: TGTGCCATCAGGGCGCTTAGCGGTCCCTACGAGCAGTACTTC. Protein: CAIRALSGPYEQYF.

J is TRBJ2-5 and V is TRBV19, with 7 bases matching TRBD1. The end of the DNA is better explained by TRBJ2-7, so the J call may be wrong. Germline-derived CDR1 and CDR2 are LNHDA and SQIVND (reference sequence). CDR3 length: 14 residues. In DNA form, the CDR3 reads TGTGCCAGTAGTACCCGACAGGGTTCCTACGAGCAGTACTTC. Amino acids: CASSTRQGSYEQYF.

The chain joins TRBV4-3 to TRBJ1-3; the D is unclear. The V gene's germline CDR1 is LGHNA and CDR2 YSLEER. Trimming shortened V by 0 bases and J by 8 bases, and 11 bases separated the two germline ends. The CDR3 sequence is 14 residues long. The CDR3 DNA is TGCGCCAGCAGCCAAGATCCCGGAGACGACACCATATATTTT. Protein product: CASSQDPGDDTIYF.

The J gene is TRBJ2-7, the V gene TRBV6-5, with 11 bases matching TRBD1. Looked up from germline, CDR1 is MNHEY and CDR2 is SVGAGI. The trim removed 6 bases at V and 7 bases at J, leaving 8 bases unmatched. The CDR3 is made up of 14 amino acids. The CDR3 nucleotides are TGTGCCAGCAGCCCCGGGGGACAGGGGGGTGAGCAGTACTTC. Translating it yields CASSPGGQGGEQYF.

V gene TRBV11-2 combines with J gene TRBJ1-3; 9 bases line up with TRBD1. The J segment lost 4 bases and the V segment lost 4 bases, leaving 2 bases of the junction unmatched. The CDR3 has 14 amino acids. Germline V CDR1 and CDR2: SGHAT, FQNNGV. The CDR3 DNA reads TGTGCCAGCAGCTATGGGACAGGGGGAAACACCATATATTTT. It specifies CASSYGTGGNTIYF.

This chain connects TRBV11-2 to TRBJ2-5; tentatively, D is TRBD1 (6 bases). V lost 9 bases, J lost 3 bases, and 20 bases lay in between. The germline V gene has CDR1 SGHAT and CDR2 FQNNGV. The CDR3 extends over 15 amino acids. The CDR3 bases are TGTGCCAGTACAACCCGGGACACCAAGGAAGAGACCCAGTACTTC. It specifies CASTTRDTKEETQYF.

The chain is built from TRBV18 and TRBJ1-6; TRBD1 aligns across 10 bases. V lost 2 bases to trimming and J lost 9 bases; unmatched junction nucleotides: 1. CDR1 is KGHSH and CDR2 is LQKENI in the germline V gene. The CDR3 loop spans 14 amino acids. This CDR3 is CASSPGTGVSPLHF. The CDR3, as DNA: TGTGCCAGCTCACCAGGGACAGGGGTTTCACCCCTCCACTTT. Based on the CDR3 plus reference TRBV18 and TRBJ1-6, the full variable domain is NAGVMQNPRHLVRRRGQEARLRCSPMKGHSHVYWYRQLPEEGLKFMVYLQKENIIDESGMPKERFSAEFPKEGPSILRIQQVVRGDSAAYFCASSPGTGVSPLHFGNGTRLTVT.

The rearrangement uses TRBV5-1 and TRBJ2-3; TRBD1 aligns across 7 bases. Germline V gene data show CDR1 as SGHRS and CDR2 as YFSETQ. V was clipped by 4 bases and J by 2 bases; unmatched bases: 4. The CDR3 is made up of 14 amino acids. CDR3 nucleotides: TGCGCCAGCAGCACCGGGACAGCCACAGATACGCAGTATTTT. Translated, it gives CASSTGTATDTQYF. Together with reference TRBV5-1 and TRBJ2-3, the CDR3 gives the full variable domain: KAGVTQTPRYLIKTRGQQVTLSCSPISGHRSVSWYQQTPGQGLQFLFEYFSETQRNKGNFPGRFSGRQFSNSRSEMNVSTLELGDSALYLCASSTGTATDTQYFGPGTRLTVL.

The V gene is TRBV4-3, the J gene TRBJ2-2; D possibly corresponds to TRBD1 (5 bases). This CDR3 has 17 residues. Germline values: CDR1 LGHNA, CDR2 YSLEER. Trimming took 0 bases from V and 1 from J, leaving 12 bases between them. The CDR3 region has the DNA TGCGCCAGCAGCCAAGATCTGGGGCAGGGGAACACCGGGGAGCTGTTTTTT. Encoded protein: CASSQDLGQGNTGELFF.

This chain connects TRBV6-4 to TRBJ2-3, with a tentative D call TRBD1 (6 bases). This CDR3 comprises 14 residues. In germline, CDR1 is MRHNA, CDR2 SNTAGT. Trimming pared 10 bases from V and 4 bases from J, leaving 18 bases between. The CDR3 here is CATKDSSVSDTQYF. The CDR3 DNA reads as TGTGCCACCAAGGACAGTTCGGTCTCAGATACGCAGTATTTT.

The rearrangement links TRBV11-3 to TRBJ1-1, with 7 bases matching TRBD1. CDR3 size: 14 residues. Unmatched junction bases numbered 3, after V lost 4 bases and J lost 1 base. The germline gives CDR1 SGHNT, CDR2 YENEEA. The CDR3 coding sequence is TGTGCCAGCAGCTCGAGGACAGGGAACACTGAAGCTTTCTTT. Translating gives CASSSRTGNTEAFF.

The chain uses TRBV19 and TRBJ2-1; D remains unclear. This CDR3 is built from 14 residues. V lost 3 bases to trimming and J lost 6 bases, with 12 bases between them. Germline CDR1 is LNHDA and CDR2 is SQIVND (reference sequence). CDR3 DNA sequence: TGTGCCAGTAGTATCCAGGCGTGGGCCAATGAGCAGTTCTTC. Its protein product is CASSIQAWANEQFF.

The V call is TRBV30, the J call TRBJ2-2; the D is unclear. Per germline, CDR1 GTSNPN and CDR2 SVGIG (reference sequence). V dropped 0 bases and J dropped 5 bases, with 13 bases sitting between them. The CDR3 is 15 residues long. The CDR3, as DNA: TGTGCCTGGAGTGTGTTGGGATTGGGAACCGGGGAGCTGTTTTTT. Amino acids: CAWSVLGLGTGELFF.

The rearrangement links TRBV11-3 to TRBJ1-1; 7 positions match TRBD1. The germline CDR1 and CDR2 sequences are SGHNT and YENEEA. V was clipped by 5 bases and J by 0 bases; unmatched bases: 6. This CDR3 is built from 15 residues. This CDR3 is CASSQGVSMNTEAFF. The DNA of the CDR3 is TGTGCCAGCAGCCAGGGGGTGAGCATGAACACTGAAGCTTTCTTT. Drawing the rest from reference TRBV11-3 and TRBJ1-1, the complete variable domain is EAGVVQSPRYKIIEKKQPVAFWCNPISGHNTLYWYLQNLGQGPELLIRYENEEAVDDSQLPKDRFSAERLKGVDSTLKIQPAELGDSAVYLCASSQGVSMNTEAFFGQGTRLTVV.

The V and J genes are TRBV19 and TRBJ1-2; no firm D call. The germline V and J ends were trimmed by 7 bases and 3 bases, with 15 bases remaining between them. The CDR3 extends over 14 amino acids. The V gene's germline CDR1 is LNHDA and CDR2 SQIVND (reference sequence). In DNA form, the CDR3 reads TGTGCCAGTATGAACGACCCGTATGACTATGGCTACACCTTC. Its translation is CASMNDPYDYGYTF.

J is TRBJ1-6 and V is TRBV27; D is unresolved. The germline V gene has CDR1 MNHEY and CDR2 SMNVEV (reference sequence). V was trimmed by 2 bases and J by 13 bases, leaving 12 bases between them. The CDR3 totals 13 residues. CDR3 protein: CASSLDGPSPLHF. The CDR3 DNA follows: TGTGCCAGCAGTTTAGATGGACCCTCCCCCCTCCACTTT.

The CDR3 nucleotides read TGTGCCACCAGCAGATCGTTACAGGGGGCCCAAGAGACCCAGTACTTC. It yields the protein CATSRSLQGAQETQYF. This sequence joins TRBV15 and TRBJ2-5; TRBD1 matches at 9 bases. The germline gives CDR1 LNHNV, CDR2 YYDKDF (reference sequence). V gave up 2 bases and J gave up 1 base; unmatched junction bases: 5. The CDR3 contains 16 residues.

The CDR3 region is CASSLQGNTEAFF. For the CDR3, the DNA is TGTGCCAGCAGTTTACAGGGAAACACTGAAGCTTTCTTT. The chain employs TRBV27 and TRBJ1-1; D may be TRBD1 (5 bases). Germline CDR1 MNHEY, CDR2 SMNVEV (reference sequence). The ends were cut back, 2 bases at V and 2 bases at J, with 6 bases in the middle. This CDR3 comprises 13 residues.

This clone showed up just once. V is TRBV5-1 and J is TRBJ1-4, with 12 bases identical to TRBD1. V lost 5 bases to trimming and J lost 8 bases; unmatched junction nucleotides: 4. The CDR3 is made up of 14 amino acids. Germline CDR1 is SGHRS and CDR2 is YFSETQ. In nucleotides, the CDR3 is TGCGCCAGCAGACCCGGGACAGGGGGCGAAAAACTGTTTTTT. Amino acid sequence: CASRPGTGGEKLFF. The variable domain in full, with the rest retrieved from reference TRBV5-1 and TRBJ1-4, is KAGVTQTPRYLIKTRGQQVTLSCSPISGHRSVSWYQQTPGQGLQFLFEYFSETQRNKGNFPGRFSGRQFSNSRSEMNVSTLELGDSALYLCASRPGTGGEKLFFGSGTQLSVL.

V gene TRBV19 combines with J gene TRBJ2-1, with TRBD2 matching 9 bases. The ends lost 6 bases at V and 6 bases at J; junction bases unmatched: 3. This CDR3 comprises 13 residues. Germline values: CDR1 LNHDA, CDR2 SQIVND (reference sequence). This CDR3 is CASRNSGGNEQFF. In nucleotides, the CDR3 is TGTGCCAGTAGGAATAGCGGGGGCAATGAGCAGTTCTTC.

The chain carries TRBV28 and TRBJ1-1; maybe TRBD1 (6 bases). Germline V gene sequence: CDR1 MDHEN, CDR2 SYDVKM. The CDR3 runs to 13 residues. Trimming took 6 bases from V and 5 from J, leaving 13 bases between them. The CDR3 region has the DNA TGTGCCAGCAGGTACAGGGTTAGAACTGAAGCTTTCTTT. It is translated as CASRYRVRTEAFF.

This chain links TRBV19 with TRBJ1-5, with 7 positions matching TRBD1. V was pared by 3 bases and J by 7 bases, with 6 bases of the junction left unmatched. Germline V CDR1 and CDR2: LNHDA, SQIVND (reference sequence). The CDR3 covers 14 residues. The CDR3 here is CASSIQGGLQPQHF. The CDR3 DNA follows: TGTGCCAGTAGTATTCAGGGGGGGCTCCAGCCCCAGCATTTT.